The 19 T cell receptor beta chains in this list originate from one sample, sequenced in a study of T cells in Graves' hyperthyroidism and ophthalmopathy. Researchers took RNA transcripts and amplified the TCR beta CDR3 regions from them. First-round RT-PCR targeting the TCR CDR3 was performed with the HTBI primer set. Via MiXCR, TCRdb re-called the multiplex PCR reads, giving one row per CDR3 protein. Seen here are almost 250,000 distinct CDR3 sequences, almost 25% observed once, and the top ten hold around 32%. The sequenced material came from blood. The receptors come from a woman aged 40 to 50 with Graves' ophthalmopathy.

This clonotype was seen at least ten times. The chain couples TRBV12-3 or TRBV12-4 to TRBJ2-7; tentatively, D is TRBD2 (6 bases). The CDR3 runs to 13 residues. Trimming took 2 bases from V and 6 from J, leaving 11 bases between them. The CDR3 spells CASSLRVRGEQYF. CDR3 bases: TGTGCCAGCAGTTTAAGAGTGCGGGGCGAGCAGTACTTC.

This chain uses TRBV29-1 with TRBJ1-1, with D possibly being TRBD1 (6 bases). Deletions cut 3 bases from V and 4 bases from J, with 21 bases between. The CDR3 has 16 residues. CDR1 is SQVTM, CDR2 ANQGSEA, per germline. CDR3 region: CSVDFSGGAFGTEAFF. The CDR3 DNA sequence: TGCAGCGTTGATTTTTCCGGGGGCGCGTTTGGCACTGAAGCTTTCTTT.

This clonotype was recorded many times. The chain links TRBV6-5 to TRBJ2-5, with a tentative D call TRBD1 (6 bases). The CDR3 sequence is 13 residues long. In germline, CDR1 is MNHEY, CDR2 SVGAGI. The V and J ends lost 6 bases and 9 bases respectively, with 17 bases between them. CDR3 sequence reads: CASSPPGTTPQYF. CDR3 nucleotide sequence: TGTGCCAGCAGCCCCCCCGGGACAACTCCCCAGTACTTC.

Written as DNA, the CDR3 is TGTGCCATCAGTCCAGCGGGAGGAGGCGGCGGGGAGCTGTTTTTT. Translation gives CAISPAGGGGGELFF. This rearrangement joins TRBV10-3 to TRBJ2-2, with TRBD2 matching 9 bases. The V and J ends lost 5 bases and 7 bases, in that order; junction bases with no gene match: 8. This CDR3 region has 15 residues. CDR1 and CDR2 from the germline V gene are ENHRY and SYGVKD.

This clonotype came up many times. This sequence joins TRBV28 and TRBJ1-2; 7 bases agree with TRBD1. This CDR3 is 15 amino acids long. CDR1 MDHEN and CDR2 SYDVKM come from the germline V gene. The trim removed 7 bases at V and 3 bases at J, leaving 11 bases unmatched. The CDR3 DNA reads as TGTGCCAGCACCGCAAACGGACAGGTCGACTATGGCTACACCTTC. Protein product: CASTANGQVDYGYTF.

There are many counts of this clonotype. The chain has TRBV20-1 and TRBJ2-5, with D unresolved. The V end was cut by 0 bases, the J end by 1 base, with 6 bases between. CDR1 is DFQATT and CDR2 is SNEGSKA in the germline V gene (reference sequence). The CDR3 totals 13 residues. CDR3 in DNA: TGCAGTGCTAGAGATGGGTCCCAAGAGACCCAGTACTTC. This sequence encodes CSARDGSQETQYF.

J is TRBJ2-5 and V is TRBV20-1; D might be TRBD1 or TRBD2, each matching 5 bases. This CDR3 comprises 13 residues. The germline V gene has CDR1 DFQATT and CDR2 SNEGSKA (reference sequence). V was pared by 8 bases and J by 0 bases, with 13 bases between. CDR3 in amino acids: CSPGTTHQETQYF. In DNA form, the CDR3 reads TGCAGTCCCGGGACGACTCACCAAGAGACCCAGTACTTC.

V is TRBV24-1 and J is TRBJ2-3; 7 nucleotides align to TRBD1. The CDR3 spans 14 residues. Germline CDR1 KGHDR, CDR2 SFDVKD. After removal of 3 bases from V and 1 base from J, the junction contained 0 bases not matched to a gene. CDR3 DNA: TGTGCCACCAGTGATACAGGGGGCACAGATACGCAGTATTTT. Translation: CATSDTGGTDTQYF.

The table lists this clonotype with many counts. The gene calls are TRBV28 and TRBJ1-1; D not certain. V was clipped by 7 bases and J by 4 bases, with 13 bases between them. This CDR3 has 13 residues. Germline values: CDR1 MDHEN, CDR2 SYDVKM. Here the CDR3 DNA reads TGTGCCAGCAATCTGGGGTCTGGCACTGAAGCTTTCTTT. It codes for CASNLGSGTEAFF.

This clonotype was recorded many times. The chain carries TRBV28 and TRBJ2-7; TRBD1 is a possible D gene (6 bases). The V and J ends lost 5 bases and 1 base respectively, with 18 bases between them. This CDR3 is 16 amino acids long. Germline V gene data show CDR1 as MDHEN and CDR2 as SYDVKM. For the CDR3, the DNA is TGTGCCAGCAGTCCCCCGTGGGGGCGAGGATCCTACGAGCAGTACTTC. It codes for CASSPPWGRGSYEQYF.

This clonotype has more than one count but fewer than ten. V is TRBV5-1 and J is TRBJ2-7, with 9 bases aligning to TRBD2. The trim removed 2 bases at V and 2 bases at J, leaving 8 bases unmatched. CDR3 size: 16 residues. From germline, CDR1 is SGHRS and CDR2 YFSETQ. The CDR3 DNA is TGCGCCAGCAGCTTAATTATTAGCGGGGGAACCTACGAGCAGTACTTC. Protein sequence: CASSLIISGGTYEQYF. Supplemented by reference TRBV5-1 and TRBJ2-7, the full variable domain reads KAGVTQTPRYLIKTRGQQVTLSCSPISGHRSVSWYQQTPGQGLQFLFEYFSETQRNKGNFPGRFSGRQFSNSRSEMNVSTLELGDSALYLCASSLIISGGTYEQYFGPGTRLTVT.

Only a few counts were recorded for this clonotype. Just one base apart from a much larger clone, this may be a read error. J is TRBJ1-1 and V is TRBV18; 7 positions match TRBD1. Germline V gene sequence: CDR1 KGHSH, CDR2 LQKENI. CDR3 length equals 13 residues. In DNA, the CDR3 is TGTGCCAGCCCACCAGCAGGGGGCACTGAAGCTTTCTTT. This translates into CASPPAGGTEAFF.

This clonotype showed up many times. The chain is built from TRBV11-1 and TRBJ1-5; 8 positions agree with TRBD1. The CDR3 spans 17 residues. V shed 0 bases and J 3 bases; nucleotides not matched to a gene: 7. Germline V gives CDR1 SGHAT, CDR2 FQDESV (reference sequence). The CDR3 coding sequence is TGTGCCAGCAGCTTAGCTGAGGGGACAGGTCACAATCAGCCCCAGCATTTT. Encoded protein: CASSLAEGTGHNQPQHF. Filled out from reference TRBV11-1 and TRBJ1-5, the complete variable domain reads EAEVAQSPRYKITEKSQAVAFWCDPISGHATLYWYRQILGQGPELLVQFQDESVVDDSQLPKDRFSAERLKGVDSTLKIQPAELGDSAMYLCASSLAEGTGHNQPQHFGDGTRLSIL.

V and J are TRBV6-5 and TRBJ1-1, with D hard to call. The CDR3 runs to 16 residues. V gave up 0 bases and J gave up 2 bases, with 13 bases separating them. Germline CDR1 and CDR2: MNHEY and SVGAGI. CDR3 amino acids: CASSYSVDGANTEAFF. CDR3 DNA sequence: TGTGCCAGCAGTTACTCAGTGGACGGAGCTAACACTGAAGCTTTCTTT.

About this clonotype: The conserved closing phenylalanine or tryptophan is absent in this CDR3, likely reflecting a read error. This chain uses TRBV19 with TRBJ1-1; D gene unclear. The V and J ends lost 4 bases and 1 base respectively, with 7 bases between them. Germline V CDR1 and CDR2: LNHDA, SQIVND (reference sequence). The CDR3 runs to 13 residues. The CDR3 loop is CASSKTANTEAFL. The CDR3 DNA is TGTGCCAGTAGTAAGACGGCGAACACTGAAGCTTTCCTT.

The V call is TRBV28, the J call TRBJ2-7; D is unresolved. V was clipped by 4 bases and J by 7 bases, with 17 bases between them. Germline CDR1 is MDHEN and CDR2 is SYDVKM. The CDR3 covers 14 residues. CDR3 protein: CASSYSRSLGEQYF. The CDR3 bases are TGTGCCAGCAGTTACTCCAGGAGTTTGGGGGAGCAGTACTTC.

This clonotype was detected many times. This sequence joins TRBV28 and TRBJ1-1; D gene unclear. Germline V gives CDR1 MDHEN, CDR2 SYDVKM. The CDR3 extends over 13 amino acids. V was cut by 2 bases and J by 7 bases, with 11 bases left in between. The CDR3 DNA is TGTGCCAGCAGTTTAAAGGGCGTGAGTGAAGCTTTCTTT. Amino acids: CASSLKGVSEAFF.

The chain combines TRBV20-1 with TRBJ2-5; 10 bases fit TRBD2. V shed 4 bases and J 5 bases; nucleotides not matched to a gene: 10. Germline CDR1 is DFQATT and CDR2 is SNEGSKA (reference sequence). The CDR3 is 15 residues long. Here the CDR3 DNA reads TGCAGTGCTACCCCCCTAGCGGGAGTTTTGGAGACCCAGTACTTC. The encoded protein is CSATPLAGVLETQYF.

This sequence joins TRBV24-1 and TRBJ1-2; D is undetermined. Trimming pared 5 bases from V and 2 bases from J, leaving 8 bases between. The CDR3 sequence is 13 residues long. Germline values: CDR1 KGHDR, CDR2 SFDVKD. Written as DNA, the CDR3 is TGTGCCACCAGTGTTGCAGGAAACTATGGCTACACCTTC. Its protein product is CATSVAGNYGYTF.